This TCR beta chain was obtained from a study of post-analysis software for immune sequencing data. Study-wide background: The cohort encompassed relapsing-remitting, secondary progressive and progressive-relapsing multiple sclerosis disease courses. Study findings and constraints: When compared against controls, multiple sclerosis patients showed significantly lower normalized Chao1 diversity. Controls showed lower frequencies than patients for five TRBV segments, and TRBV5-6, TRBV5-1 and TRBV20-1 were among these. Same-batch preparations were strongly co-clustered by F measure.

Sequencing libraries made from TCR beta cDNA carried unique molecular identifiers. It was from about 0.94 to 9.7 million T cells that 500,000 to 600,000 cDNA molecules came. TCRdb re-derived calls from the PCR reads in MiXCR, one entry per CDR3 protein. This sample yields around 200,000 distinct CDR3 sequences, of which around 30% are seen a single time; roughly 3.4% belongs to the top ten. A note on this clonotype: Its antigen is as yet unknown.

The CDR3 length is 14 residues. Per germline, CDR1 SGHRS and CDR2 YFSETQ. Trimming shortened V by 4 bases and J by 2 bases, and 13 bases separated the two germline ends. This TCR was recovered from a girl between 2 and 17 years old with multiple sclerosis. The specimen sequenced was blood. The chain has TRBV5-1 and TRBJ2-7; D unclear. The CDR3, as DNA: TGCGCCAGCAGCACCGGAGTGGAACCCTACGAGCAGTACTTC. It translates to CASSTGVEPYEQYF.